The rows below give T cell receptor beta chains drawn from one sample of a study of blood T cell repertoires in COVID-19. TCRdb keeps only in-frame clones here, not all; method: immunoSEQ multiplex PCR. The table includes hundreds of thousands of clones, roughly 86% detected once. What was sequenced was PBMCs or T cells enriched from blood (not recorded which). The receptors come from a woman under 30 who had recovered from COVID-19. Each CDR3 is given with its conserved first and last residue. A D gene is named only where the DNA matches it firmly. Only some rows state a clone size, as once, few, many or a class for expanded clones.

D gene | J gene | clone size | CDR3 length | V gene | CDR3 protein | CDR3 DNA
. | TRBJ1-6 | once | 15 | TRBV7-2 | CASSLRGSYNSPLHF | TGTGCCAGCAGCCTCAGAGGCTCCTATAATTCACCCCTCCACTTT
TRBD1 | TRBJ1-1 | . | 15 | TRBV6-5 | CASSQLRRGFTEAFF | TGTGCCAGCAGTCAATTACGCAGGGGGTTCACTGAAGCTTTCTTT
TRBD1 | TRBJ1-1 | . | 16 | TRBV9 | CASSVDPTDRGTEAFF | TGTGCCAGCAGCGTAGACCCTACCGACAGGGGTACTGAAGCTTTCTTT
TRBD2 | TRBJ2-5 | . | 16 | TRBV5-4 | CASSHPSSGGSETQYF | TGTGCCAGCAGCCACCCTTCTAGCGGGGGGTCCGAGACCCAGTACTTC
. | TRBJ1-1 | . | 14 | TRBV7-3 | CASSLVQVSSEAFF | TGTGCCAGCAGCTTAGTCCAGGTCTCCTCTGAAGCTTTCTTT
. | TRBJ2-2 | . | 13 | TRBV5-1 | CASSFSGTGELFF | TGCGCCAGCAGCTTTAGCGGCACCGGGGAGCTGTTTTTT
. | TRBJ1-1 | . | 13 | TRBV28 | CASSLGRRAEAFF | TGTGCCAGCAGTTTAGGCAGGCGGGCTGAAGCTTTCTTT
. | TRBJ1-6 | . | 12 | TRBV7-9 | CASSLTGTTLHF | TGTGCCAGCAGCTTGACGGGTACCACCCTCCACTTT
. | TRBJ2-7 | . | 15 | TRBV5-8 | CASSLVDERTYEQYF | TGTGCCAGCAGCTTGGTTGACGAACGGACTTACGAGCAGTACTTC
TRBD1 | TRBJ2-7 | . | 17 | TRBV7-9 | CASSFWTGGNNGYEQYF | TGTGCCAGCAGCTTCTGGACAGGGGGCAATAACGGGTACGAGCAGTACTTC
. | TRBJ2-7 | . | 14 | TRBV5-1 | CASSLFQRGNEQYF | TGCGCCAGCAGCTTGTTCCAACGAGGGAACGAGCAGTACTTC
. | TRBJ1-2 | . | 16 | TRBV12-5 | CASAPGGGALGYGYTF | TGTGCTAGTGCTCCGGGCGGAGGGGCCCTTGGCTATGGCTACACCTTC
. | TRBJ2-7 | . | 14 | TRBV6-2/TRBV6-3 | CASSREVPRSEQYF | TGTGCCAGCAGCCGAGAGGTCCCGAGGAGCGAGCAGTACTTC
TRBD2 | TRBJ2-7 | . | 16 | TRBV7-2 | CASSLVGTSEYYEQYF | TGTGCCAGCAGCTTAGTGGGGACTAGCGAGTATTACGAGCAGTACTTC
TRBD2 | TRBJ2-1 | . | 15 | TRBV5-1 | CASSMTSGSYNEQFF | TGCGCCAGCAGCATGACTAGCGGGAGTTACAATGAGCAGTTCTTC
. | TRBJ1-3 | . | 13 | TRBV5-1 | CASSIAQGNTIYF | TGCGCCAGCAGCATTGCACAGGGCAACACCATATATTTT
. | TRBJ2-3 | once | 17 | TRBV27 | CASSIFATGEKTDTQYF | TGTGCCAGCAGCATCTTCGCGACCGGGGAGAAAACAGATACGCAGTATTTT
. | TRBJ1-3 | once | 12 | TRBV28 | CASSLSGNTIYF | TGTGCCAGCAGTCTCTCAGGGAACACCATATATTTT
. | TRBJ1-5 | . | 18 | TRBV28 | CASSGPRMDYRVGQPQHF | TGTGCCAGCAGTGGGCCCAGAATGGATTACAGGGTAGGTCAGCCCCAGCATTTT
TRBD2 | TRBJ2-1 | . | 17 | TRBV10-3 | CAISESEASGDHNEQFF | TGTGCCATCAGTGAGTCCGAGGCGAGCGGGGATCATAATGAGCAGTTCTTC
. | TRBJ2-1 | . | 12 | TRBV10-3 | CAIGGGRGWQFF | TGTGCCATTGGGGGGGGCAGGGGATGGCAGTTCTTC
. | TRBJ2-2 | . | 17 | TRBV4-3 | CASSQGSLGLGTGELFF | TGCGCCAGCAGCCAAGGGTCGTTGGGCTTGGGCACCGGGGAGCTGTTTTTT
TRBD2 | TRBJ2-1 | . | 13 | TRBV7-8 | CASSLAGGNEQFF | TGTGCCAGCAGCTTAGCGGGAGGGAACGAGCAGTTCTTC
. | TRBJ1-1 | . | 15 | TRBV11-1 | CASSPGRRAWTEAFF | TGTGCCAGCAGCCCAGGTAGGAGGGCGTGGACTGAAGCTTTCTTT
TRBD1 | TRBJ1-2 | . | 16 | TRBV19 | CASSIGGQVPNYGYTF | TGTGCCAGTAGTATCGGCGGACAGGTTCCTAACTATGGCTACACCTTC
. | TRBJ2-7 | . | 15 | TRBV9 | CASSYQASPYYEQYF | TGTGCCAGCAGCTACCAAGCTTCCCCTTACTACGAGCAGTACTTC
TRBD2 | TRBJ2-7 | . | 15 | TRBV11-2 | CASSLESGGSYEQYF | TGTGCCAGCAGCTTAGAATCTGGCGGGAGCTACGAGCAGTACTTC
. | TRBJ1-3 | . | 17 | TRBV9 | CASGRRGGYGSGNTIYF | TGTGCCAGCGGTAGAAGGGGTGGTTACGGCTCTGGAAACACCATATATTTT
. | TRBJ2-7 | . | 16 | TRBV27 | CASRPTPGLGLYEQYF | TGTGCCAGCAGACCAACTCCGGGACTGGGTCTCTACGAGCAGTACTTC
TRBD1 | TRBJ2-1 | . | 18 | TRBV18 | CASSPNSGQGSSYNEQFF | TGTGCCAGCTCACCTAACTCGGGACAGGGGAGCTCCTACAATGAGCAGTTCTTC
. | TRBJ1-1 | . | 14 | TRBV4-2 | CASSPWGGNTEAFF | TGTGCCAGCAGCCCCTGGGGGGGAAACACTGAAGCTTTCTTT
. | TRBJ1-2 | . | 14 | TRBV25-1 | CASTGGGRLRGYTF | TGTGCCAGCACCGGCGGAGGCCGGTTACGTGGCTACACCTTC
TRBD1 | TRBJ1-6 | . | 17 | TRBV4-2 | CASSQDYLGTANSPLHF | TGTGCCAGCAGCCAAGATTATCTTGGGACAGCTAATTCACCCCTCCACTTT
. | TRBJ2-7 | once | 14 | TRBV7-8 | CASSTERSSYEQYF | TGTGCCAGCAGCACGGAGCGAAGCTCCTACGAGCAGTACTTC
. | TRBJ1-2 | few | 16 | TRBV5-1 | CASSPGGHPGSYGYTF | TGCGCCAGCAGCCCGGGAGGACATCCCGGGAGCTATGGCTACACCTTC
. | TRBJ2-7 | . | 13 | TRBV11-2 | CASSLTVTYEQYF | TGTGCCAGCAGCTTGACAGTTACCTACGAGCAGTACTTC
. | TRBJ1-1 | . | 16 | TRBV4-3 | CASSQDGEGRNTEAFF | TGCGCCAGCAGCCAAGATGGGGAGGGCAGGAACACTGAAGCTTTCTTT
. | TRBJ1-3 | . | 21 | TRBV13 | CASSLPHYPVTGISSGNTIYF | TGTGCCAGCAGCCTCCCCCATTACCCTGTAACAGGGATTAGTTCTGGAAACACCATATATTTT
TRBD1 | TRBJ2-1 | . | 15 | TRBV7-7 | CASSRTGGPSGEQFF | TGTGCCAGCAGCCGGACAGGGGGCCCTTCGGGGGAGCAGTTCTTC
TRBD1 | TRBJ1-2 | . | 18 | TRBV11-2 | CASSSLRDRGQEDYGYTF | TGTGCCAGCAGCTCACTCCGGGACAGGGGGCAGGAGGACTATGGCTACACCTTC
TRBD1 | TRBJ1-4 | . | 18 | TRBV4-2 | CASSQGTGMSPRLEKLFF | TGTGCCAGCAGCCAGGGGACAGGGATGTCACCTCGGCTTGAAAAACTGTTTTTT
TRBD2 | TRBJ2-1 | once | 17 | TRBV7-9 | CASSFTQAGGSYNEQFF | TGTGCCAGCAGCTTTACTCAAGCGGGAGGTTCCTACAATGAGCAGTTCTTC
. | TRBJ2-2 | once | 12 | TRBV10-3 | CAITGNTGELFF | TGTGCCATCACAGGGAACACCGGGGAGCTGTTTTTT
TRBD1 | TRBJ1-1 | once | 14 | TRBV18 | CASSPDRDNTEAFF | TGTGCCAGCTCACCCGACAGGGACAACACTGAAGCTTTCTTT
. | TRBJ2-5 | . | 15 | TRBV6-2/TRBV6-3 | CASSYRGAGQETQYF | TGTGCCAGCAGTTACCGGGGGGCGGGTCAGGAGACCCAGTACTTC
. | TRBJ1-1 | . | 12 | TRBV6-1 | CASSERGSKAFF | TGTGCCAGCAGTGAAAGGGGGAGTAAAGCTTTCTTT
TRBD1 | TRBJ1-1 | . | 12 | TRBV29-1 | CSVTGQGRGAFF | TGCAGCGTTACAGGACAGGGGAGGGGAGCTTTCTTT
. | TRBJ1-2 | . | 15 | TRBV4-1 | CASSHEGDRIYGYTF | TGCGCCAGCAGCCATGAGGGCGACAGGATCTATGGCTACACCTTC
TRBD1 | TRBJ1-1 | . | 13 | TRBV2 | CASRGQGGTEAFF | TGTGCCAGCAGGGGACAGGGCGGCACTGAAGCTTTCTTT
TRBD2 | TRBJ2-1 | . | 15 | TRBV15 | CATRSGSGAYNEQFF | TGTGCCACCAGGAGTGGTAGCGGGGCCTACAATGAGCAGTTCTTC
TRBD2 | TRBJ2-3 | . | 18 | TRBV19 | CASSIMSGRARSTDTQYF | TGTGCCAGTAGTATTATGAGCGGGAGGGCCAGAAGCACAGATACGCAGTATTTT
. | TRBJ1-1 | . | 16 | TRBV7-2 | CASSLQAGLRNTEAFF | TGTGCCAGCAGCTTACAGGCGGGGCTCAGGAACACTGAAGCTTTCTTT
TRBD1 | TRBJ1-2 | . | 15 | TRBV10-3 | CAISEARDRGKGYTF | TGTGCCATCAGTGAGGCAAGGGACAGGGGGAAGGGCTACACCTTC
. | TRBJ1-4 | . | 15 | TRBV4-1 | CASSQRQADNEKLFF | TGCGCCAGCAGCCAAAGACAGGCCGATAATGAAAAACTGTTTTTT
. | TRBJ1-1 | . | 20 | TRBV6-2/TRBV6-3 | CASSYGVGAGATKPVTEAFF | TGTGCCAGCAGTTACGGGGTCGGGGCGGGAGCCACAAAACCAGTCACTGAAGCTTTCTTT
TRBD2 | TRBJ2-6 | . | 16 | TRBV5-6 | CASSQPRESGANVLTF | TGTGCCAGCAGCCAACCGCGGGAGTCTGGGGCCAACGTCCTGACTTTC
. | TRBJ2-5 | . | 13 | TRBV7-3 | CASSFSRLETQYF | TGTGCCAGCAGCTTTTCGAGGTTGGAGACCCAGTACTTC
TRBD2 | TRBJ2-3 | . | 16 | TRBV7-2 | CASSRLAGGPTDTQYF | TGTGCCAGCAGCCGGCTAGCGGGAGGGCCGACAGATACGCAGTATTTT